This T cell receptor beta chain was sequenced in a study of cytomegalovirus exposure and HLA in healthy donors (dated by TCRdb to the late 2010s). Describing the broader study: In an earlier analysis of 550 to 750 of the donors, about 270 Gb of sequence data and some 120 million unique TCR beta sequences from about 179 million T cells were reported. Approximately 300 gigabases of sequencing data and tens of millions of unique TCR sequences made up an early release that covered nearly 650 HLA-typed donors. Among the roughly 400 genotyped donors, more than 70% belonged to the genetic ancestry cluster associated with self-reported Caucasian donors. The study aimed to test whether signatures of past pathogen exposure could be identified by cataloging public T cell receptors. Using immunosequencing, the study profiled T cell repertoires from around 670 subjects and related those repertoires to cytomegalovirus serostatus. In addition to the first cohort of 500 to 850 subjects, a separate validation cohort of approximately 110 different subjects was used. The study combined high-throughput TCR immunosequencing, statistical association of individual TCRs with disease status, and machine learning to predict cytomegalovirus infection status. In a later analysis, previously published TCR beta repertoires from several hundred donors were re-analyzed and high-resolution HLA genotyping was added so that TCR occurrence patterns could be studied. Rather than drawing on any new phenotypic data, the later analysis identified candidate immune exposures from TCR beta sequences and the way those sequences occurred across donors. In an earlier analysis of 500 to 650 of the donors, high-throughput TCR beta sequencing was used to judge whether each TCR beta V gene segment behaved as functional or pseudogenic. Donor age, sex, ethnicity and CMV serostatus were compiled alongside the repertoire data. In a later genetic analysis, genome-wide SNP genotypes for 398 of the 666 donors were used, and that subset was treated as a discovery cohort. Every repertoire in the discovery cohort had been generated on one and the same sequencing platform. Both class I and class II loci were covered by HLA typing, at four-digit resolution. Typing coverage differed by locus: A, B, C, DRB1 and DQB1 were typed in roughly 629-640 donors, DQA1 in roughly 510, DPA1 in around 600, and DPB1 in about 450. About five DR-DQ haplotypes were treated as single units for association and clustering because of strong linkage in the cohort. Among about 400 genotyped donors of the cohort, an average of around 250,000 unique TCR beta nucleotide sequences was sequenced per donor, of which approximately 18% were non-productive.

The CDR3 has 15 amino acids, counting the end cysteine and phenylalanine. Only the CDR3 part of the read is kept: 45 bases, read in frame from the first base. Trimming costs V 3 bases and J 3 bases, and their ends lie 15 bases apart. The germline V gene encodes CDR1 MDHEN and CDR2 SYDVKM. The cohort comprised approximately 700 healthy bone marrow donors. Cohort members were all nominally healthy when sampled, although unrecorded immune exposures were likely present. The donor was CMV seronegative and was included in the group of several hundred seronegative cohort members. Every donor gave a peripheral blood sample, and the peripheral blood mononuclear cells from that sample were used for TCR beta sequencing. The Qiagen DNeasy Blood Extraction Kit was used to extract genomic DNA from the blood cell samples. Overall study results and their limits: At a false discovery rate of 0.05, a later analysis linked about 16,000 TCR beta sequences to specific HLA alleles. Compared with the 666-donor mean, donors in an Asian-associated ancestry cluster had fewer N-insertions in productive TCRs, according to a later genetic analysis. Some IMGT-functional V segments, including TRBV6-2 and TRBV6-3, could not be distinguished by the 87-base-pair reads and were therefore excluded. In a later analysis, TCR association rates were found to vary across HLA loci, with the most associated TCRs seen for DRB1 alleles and the fewest for HLA-C alleles. For the cohort, immune exposure information was limited to CMV serostatus. In vitro tests confirmed that a few of the cytomegalovirus-associated TCR beta chains recognize cytomegalovirus antigens. V-gene and J-gene trimming of TCR beta chains was associated with a missense DCLRE1C variant in a later genetic analysis, and the association was replicated in an independent cohort. In this cohort, only TCR beta chains were sequenced, and detectable features were limited by the absence of alpha or paired-chain data. Cytomegalovirus status was reported to be diagnosed by the classifier with high specificity and sensitivity in both the original and validation cohorts. An earlier analysis of approximately 530 of the donors showed that most TCR beta V segments appeared in productive rearrangements either about 87% or about 30% of the time, which broadly matched IMGT annotations. The study gave a list of more than 150 TCR beta chains associated with cytomegalovirus. Because HLA typing was missing for some donors at each locus, association tests included only the typed subset. In a later analysis, HLA-associated TCR beta chains showed more clonal expansion and lower generation probabilities than non-associated chains that were equally common. A further reported finding was that TCR beta sequences accurately predicted the HLA-A and HLA-B alleles for most subjects in the first cohort. Approximately 16 rarely observed V segments, including chromosome 9 orphons, were excluded from the earlier analysis of a few hundred of the donors because counts were too low. Several of the top co-occurrence clusters appeared to be linked to parvovirus B19, influenza, CMV and Epstein-Barr virus, according to a later analysis. The sequencing pipeline was judged likely to have produced a cluster of highly shared sequence variants as a technical artifact. It was suggested by the authors that the approach could potentially be generalized to other disease states and immunological phenotypes. Presence/absence analyses assumed roughly uniform sequencing depth across donors, an assumption that may not hold. Linkage disequilibrium might explain the correlated functional status among segregating V segments, but an unknown experimental factor could not be excluded. When HLA alleles, especially DR and DQ, strongly co-occurred, attributing TCR associations to individual alleles was difficult. While some public TCRs were present in many individuals, most TCR sequences turned up only very rarely across donors. A later analysis found that most CMV-associated TCR beta chains appeared HLA-restricted, with HLA associations seemingly driven largely by CMV exposure.

Receptor libraries were prepared by the immunoSEQ multiplex PCR assay. For the multiplex PCR, a mixture combining 60 forward primers for TCR Vbeta segments and 13 reverse primers for TCR Jbeta segments was used. A multiplex PCR assay on genomic DNA amplified the CDR3 region of rearranged TCR beta genes. Amplified TCR beta libraries were sequenced as 87-base-pair reads on the Illumina HiSeq System. Concerning the study's data processing: Across the 500 to 750 repertoires, a later analysis counted about 81 million unique TCR beta chains, about 10 million of which were shared by at least two donors. Raw reads were error-corrected and collapsed into unique sequences with a nearest-neighbor algorithm that merged closely related sequences to remove PCR and sequencing errors. V, D and J gene segments were assigned by aligning CDR3 sequences to IMGT reference sequences. Each retained sequence needed at least a six-nucleotide match to both a V gene segment and a J gene segment. A rearrangement counted as productive if the CDR3 had no stop codons and remained in frame with V and J, and every other rearrangement counted as non-productive. Following IMGT convention, CDR3 was defined as the stretch from the second conserved V-encoded cysteine up to the conserved J-encoded phenylalanine. The earlier analysis of about 610 of the donors excluded sequences that lacked an unambiguous match to a single V gene segment. In an earlier analysis of 450 to 700 of the donors, V segments were called functional above 56.7% productive rearrangements and were called segregating when the between-donor standard deviation exceeded 5%. A statistical classification framework was developed to diagnose cytomegalovirus status using the catalog of TCR beta chain sequences. A later analysis assigned V and J genes by comparing TCR nucleotide sequences with IMGT/GENE-DB human TR gene sequences. The TCRdist pipeline was used in a later analysis to assign CDR3 sequences and most-parsimonious VDJ recombination scenarios. In a later analysis, each TCR beta chain was defined by its CDR3 amino acid sequence together with its V-gene family, and reads without a unique V-gene family were excluded. As a way to deal with suspected cross-contamination and a sequencing artifact, a later analysis dropped approximately 570 nucleotide sequences that were highly shared and had low generation probability. For each public chain, a later analysis derived a clonal expansion index from normalized ranks of inferred template counts within each repertoire. Generation probabilities in a later analysis came from a VDJ recombination model fitted to out-of-frame rearrangements, and those results were checked against IGoR. A later analysis scored TCR-TCR, TCR-HLA and TCR-CMV co-occurrence with hypergeometric tests, applying a repertoire-size bias correction to TCR pairs. To estimate false discovery rates, a later analysis permuted the HLA or CMV assignments 20 times. In a later analysis, co-occurring TCRs were grouped with DBSCAN, and TCRdist sequence similarity was added when clustering was performed within HLA-allele-positive subsets. For co-occurrence clustering, repertoires with fewer than 30,000 or more than 120,000 public chains were excluded, along with about five repertoires with anomalous nucleotide sharing. The clones in this table, taken by TCRdb from immuneACCESS, are in-frame only. Not every clone is retained; where verified, under half of the shortfall comes from an unresolved V gene, and the cause of the rest is unknown. That table furnishes V, J and clone size, whereas the DNA furnished D and trimming. The sample profile shows more than 150,000 clones; 82% of them were found once. Approximately 1.5% of the sample goes to the ten largest clones.

Comment on this clone: Which antigen it targets is not known. No base-level quality is on record; no much larger clone is a single base apart.

Recombination connected TRBV28 to TRBJ2-7; the D segment could be TRBD2, given 7 matching bases. The TCR was taken from a man aged 40-49 years in good health and CMV-seronegative. Specimen: PBMCs. The nucleotide sequence reads as follows: TGTGCCAGCAGTTTTCCTTCGGGGGGCATCTACGAGCAGTACTTC. It translates as CASSFPSGGIYEQYF.